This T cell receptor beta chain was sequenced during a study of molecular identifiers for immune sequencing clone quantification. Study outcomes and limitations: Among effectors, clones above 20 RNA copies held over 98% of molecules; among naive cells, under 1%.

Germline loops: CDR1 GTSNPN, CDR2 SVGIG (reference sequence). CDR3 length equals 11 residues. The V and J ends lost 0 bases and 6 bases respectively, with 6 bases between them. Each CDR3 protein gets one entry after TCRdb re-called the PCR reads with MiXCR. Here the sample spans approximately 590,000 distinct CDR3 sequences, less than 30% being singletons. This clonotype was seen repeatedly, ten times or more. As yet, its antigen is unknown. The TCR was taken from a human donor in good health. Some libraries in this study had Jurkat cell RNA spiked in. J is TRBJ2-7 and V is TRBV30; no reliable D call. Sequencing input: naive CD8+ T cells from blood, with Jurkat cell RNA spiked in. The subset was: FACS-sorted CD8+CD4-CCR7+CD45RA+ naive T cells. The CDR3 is CAWSVSSEQYF. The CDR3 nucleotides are TGTGCCTGGAGTGTCTCCAGCGAGCAGTACTTC.